This is a list of T cell receptor beta chains from one sample in a study of blood T cell repertoires in COVID-19. Libraries were prepared by immunoSEQ multiplex PCR; TCRdb keeps only in-frame clonotypes and omits some of them. The data show tens of thousands of clones, 75% to 95% seen once. Sequenced input: peripheral blood. These receptors originate from a woman in her thirties or forties with active COVID-19. Each CDR3 is given with its conserved first and last residue.

j_call,v_call,cdr3_aa
TRBJ1-2,TRBV5-8,CASTQGAFNYGYTF
TRBJ2-5,TRBV6-6,CASSYSGIGGETQYF
TRBJ1-5,TRBV19,CASSTRVRGTGLGNQPQHF
TRBJ2-7,TRBV6-5,CASRAPGLAGGEQYF
TRBJ1-2,TRBV7-2,CASSLTSGPYGYTF
TRBJ1-1,TRBV18,CASSPTGMNTEAFF
TRBJ1-4,TRBV6-6,CASSYSSDEKLFF
TRBJ1-2,TRBV6-5,CASCSHPEYGYTF
TRBJ1-2,TRBV6-6,CASSSLGDRGKGYTF
TRBJ2-1,TRBV12-3/TRBV12-4,CASRQSNEQFF
TRBJ2-1,TRBV18,CASSLRTSGGNEQFF
TRBJ1-2,TRBV4-1,CASSQTGSYGYTF
TRBJ2-7,TRBV7-2,CASSLLPGTTGGYEQYF
TRBJ1-5,TRBV18,CASSPRDEGSGQPQHF
TRBJ1-2,TRBV7-2,CASSSDFYGYTF
TRBJ2-1,TRBV18,CASSSILSDDEQFF
TRBJ2-1,TRBV7-2,CASRSPTTGWRGEQFF
TRBJ1-4,TRBV12-5,CASGLVPPGSFLGKLFF
TRBJ2-3,TRBV7-2,CASSLGAGGGTDTQYF
TRBJ1-3,TRBV3-1/TRBV3-2,CASSPAGVFGNTIYF
TRBJ2-1,TRBV6-5,CASRTRTGNLDEQFF
TRBJ1-2,TRBV11-3,CASSRQGLNGYTF
TRBJ2-7,TRBV5-1,CASSLAGQGNEQYF
TRBJ2-5,TRBV3-1/TRBV3-2,CASSQDQRGETQYF
TRBJ2-3,TRBV3-1/TRBV3-2,CASTQRTGGVINTQYF
TRBJ1-2,TRBV19,CASSKWTTGFNYGYTF
TRBJ2-3,TRBV5-4,CASSLGRTITDTQYF
TRBJ1-2,TRBV27,CASSSTGLLDYGYTF
TRBJ2-1,TRBV6-5,CASSTRSSYNEQFF
TRBJ2-3,TRBV11-3,CASSSGSGGGNAQYF
TRBJ1-2,TRBV7-8,CASSADGTGGFIAYGYTF
TRBJ2-3,TRBV5-4,CASSPTGSTDTQYF
TRBJ2-7,TRBV29-1,CSVEEARSGGSYSYEQYF
TRBJ1-1,TRBV3-1/TRBV3-2,CASSQDYSGNEAFF
TRBJ1-3,TRBV18,CASSPRPVDSGNTIYF
TRBJ1-2,TRBV6-5,CASSSLGGTGGYTF
TRBJ1-2,TRBV9,CASSVGGINYGYTF
TRBJ2-7,TRBV7-9,CASSFLKGASGERQQYF
TRBJ2-7,TRBV18,CASSPGRAFSDEQYF
TRBJ1-2,TRBV5-1,CASSATLPGQGINYGYTF
TRBJ1-6,TRBV5-6,CASSSTTSSYNSPLHF
TRBJ2-7,TRBV27,CASSLFPPTSGGPFSYEQYF
TRBJ2-5,TRBV30,CAWTRTDEAQYF
TRBJ2-5,TRBV27,CASSTRDSQETQYF
TRBJ2-7,TRBV12-3/TRBV12-4,CASSLTSGSTMYF
TRBJ2-7,TRBV19,CASSTGTGDYEQYF
TRBJ1-1,TRBV19,CASTVDRGLDTEAFF
TRBJ2-7,TRBV11-1,CASSPGQGAHEQYF
TRBJ2-5,TRBV7-2,CASSPGGPLETQYF
TRBJ1-2,TRBV7-8,CASSLEAATYGYTF
TRBJ2-5,TRBV7-8,CASSRDLQETQYF